The next 29 T cell receptor beta chains were all read from a single sample in a study of human T cells and chemical hapten exposure. Via MiXCR, TCRdb re-called the RACE reads, giving one row per CDR3 protein. The sample lists about 340,000 distinct CDR3 sequences, around 7% seen once, with about 8% in the top ten. The time point denotes: patch test 1, 2 weeks after DPC sensitization. The treatment here: therapeutic diphenylcyclopropenone sensitization with weekly scalp DPC. The source was whole blood, collected in connection with sensitization to the hapten diphenylcyclopropenone (DPC). The receptors shown here come from a woman aged 18-29 years with alopecia areata. Some clones in this sample may be carry-over from other donors' samples.

The chain links TRBV11-2 to TRBJ1-1; no firm D call. With 3 bases removed from V and 8 bases from J, the gap between germline ends came to 13 bases. The CDR3 loop spans 13 amino acids. The germline gives CDR1 SGHAT, CDR2 FQNNGV. The CDR3 nucleotides are TGTGCCAGCAGCTTCACACCAAGGACCGAAGCTTTCTTT. Translation: CASSFTPRTEAFF.

This clonotype came up a few times. This rearrangement joins TRBV12-3 or TRBV12-4 to TRBJ1-2, with D hard to call. V lost 8 bases and J lost 0, with 10 bases in between. The CDR3 has 13 residues. CDR3 in amino acids: CASHSGANYGYTF. The CDR3 bases are TGTGCCAGCCACAGCGGAGCTAACTATGGCTACACCTTC.

The V gene is TRBV4-1, the J gene TRBJ2-1, with D unresolved. This CDR3 spans 15 amino acids. Per germline, CDR1 MGHRA and CDR2 YSYEKL. Trimming stripped 0 bases from V and 0 bases from J, with 6 bases between. CDR3 in amino acids: CASSQEAPSYNEQFF. The CDR3 DNA follows: TGCGCCAGCAGCCAAGAGGCGCCCTCCTACAATGAGCAGTTCTTC.

This clonotype was observed a handful of times. The chain is built from TRBV20-1 and TRBJ1-5; 9 bases are shared with TRBD1. V was pared by 5 bases and J by 3 bases, with 11 bases of the junction left unmatched. Germline assignment: CDR1 DFQATT and CDR2 SNEGSKA (reference sequence). The length of the CDR3 is 16 residues. CDR3 loop: CSAAKIGQGHNQPQHF. The CDR3 coding sequence is TGCAGTGCTGCTAAAATAGGACAGGGGCACAATCAGCCCCAGCATTTT.

This clonotype has only a few counts. This chain links TRBV20-1 with TRBJ1-2, with TRBD1 matching over 10 bases. The CDR3 runs 13 residues. The germline gives CDR1 DFQATT, CDR2 SNEGSKA (reference sequence). J was trimmed by 8 bases and V by 3 bases; bases with no gene match: 6. The CDR3 region is CSARTGGASGYTF. The CDR3 DNA sequence: TGCAGTGCTAGGACAGGGGGCGCGTCCGGCTACACCTTC.

The chain recombines TRBV18 with TRBJ2-7, with D uncertain. The CDR3 sequence is 13 residues long. V dropped 1 base and J dropped 5 bases, with 9 bases sitting between them. The germline V gene has CDR1 KGHSH and CDR2 LQKENI. As DNA, the CDR3 is TGTGCCAGCTCACCACTACTTTGGGACGAGCAGTACTTC. Translation gives CASSPLLWDEQYF. Looking up the rest from reference TRBV18 and TRBJ2-7 gives the full variable domain: NAGVMQNPRHLVRRRGQEARLRCSPMKGHSHVYWYRQLPEEGLKFMVYLQKENIIDESGMPKERFSAEFPKEGPSILRIQQVVRGDSAAYFCASSPLLWDEQYFGPGTRLTVT.

J is TRBJ1-4 and V is TRBV4-1; perhaps TRBD1 as D (6 bases). CDR1 MGHRA and CDR2 YSYEKL come from the germline V gene. There are 16 residues in the CDR3. Trimming took 3 bases from V and 4 from J, leaving 15 bases between them. CDR3: CASSQPPRGGNEKLFF. The CDR3 nucleotides are TGCGCCAGCAGCCAGCCGCCCAGGGGCGGTAATGAAAAACTGTTTTTT.

This chain connects TRBV20-1 to TRBJ2-7; maybe TRBD1 (6 bases). The V end lost 0 bases, the J end lost 5 bases, and 20 bases lay between the germline ends. CDR1 DFQATT and CDR2 SNEGSKA come from the germline V gene (reference sequence). The CDR3 has 16 amino acids. The CDR3 region is CSARDFRGRGRNEQYF. CDR3 DNA: TGCAGTGCTAGAGATTTTCGGGGCAGGGGTAGGAACGAGCAGTACTTC.

Written as DNA, the CDR3 is TGTGCCAGCAGCAATAATGGCCGCTATGGCTACACCTTC. Its translation: CASSNNGRYGYTF. V gene TRBV7-2 combines with J gene TRBJ1-2; D ambiguous. V lost 5 bases to trimming and J lost 4 bases, with 11 bases between them. The CDR3 length is 13 residues. The germline V gene encodes CDR1 SGHTA and CDR2 FQGNSA.

Many counts were recorded for this clonotype. The chain links TRBV6-2 or TRBV6-3 to TRBJ2-3; the D is unclear. Trimming left V 8 bases short and J 0 bases short, with 6 bases between. The CDR3 extends over 12 amino acids. The germline V gene encodes CDR1 MNHEY and CDR2 SVGEGT. CDR3 amino acids: CASGRSTDTQYF. The CDR3 region has the DNA TGTGCCAGCGGAAGAAGCACAGATACGCAGTATTTT.

V and J are TRBV12-3 or TRBV12-4 and TRBJ1-2; D is ambiguous. Trimming pared 2 bases from V and 5 bases from J, leaving 6 bases between. The CDR3 runs 12 residues. The CDR3 here is CASSLRIYGYTF. As DNA, the CDR3 is TGTGCCAGCAGTTTACGGATTTATGGCTACACCTTC.

Many counts were recorded for this clonotype. The chain couples TRBV5-4 to TRBJ1-1; D perhaps matches TRBD1 (6 bases). Germline V lookup: CDR1 SGHNT, CDR2 YYREEE (reference sequence). With 4 bases removed from V and 5 bases from J, the gap between germline ends came to 9 bases. CDR3 length: 12 amino acids. CDR3 nucleotide sequence: TGTGCCAGCAGCCCTGACAGGACTGAAGCTTTCTTT. It is translated as CASSPDRTEAFF.

The rearrangement joins TRBV12-3 or TRBV12-4 to TRBJ1-2, with D possibly TRBD1 on 5 matching bases. Between the trimmed V and J ends, which lost 3 bases and 0 bases, there was a span of 11 bases. This CDR3 spans 15 amino acids. CDR3 sequence reads: CASSFRQLSNYGYTF. CDR3 coding DNA: TGTGCCAGCAGTTTTAGACAGCTTTCTAACTATGGCTACACCTTC.

This clonotype was seen ten or more times. The chain carries TRBV4-1 and TRBJ2-3, with a weak D call TRBD2 (5 bases). V lost 3 bases to trimming and J lost 3 bases, with 22 bases between them. Germline loops: CDR1 MGHRA, CDR2 YSYEKL. The CDR3 consists of 18 residues. CDR3 in amino acids: CASSQIVGEGRYTDTQYF. For the CDR3, the DNA is TGCGCCAGCAGCCAGATCGTTGGTGAGGGAAGGTATACAGATACGCAGTATTTT.

This clonotype was picked up a small number of times. The CDR3 here is CASSLQSADTQYF. The CDR3 bases are TGTGCCAGCTCACTACAGTCCGCAGATACGCAGTATTTT. The rearrangement links TRBV18 to TRBJ2-3; the D is unclear. Germline V gene sequence: CDR1 KGHSH, CDR2 LQKENI. This CDR3 is 13 amino acids long. V lost 4 bases and J 4 bases, leaving 9 bases between the germline ends.

This clonotype was found many times. This chain connects TRBV18 to TRBJ1-1; D gene uncertain. The germline V and J ends were trimmed by 2 bases and 0 bases, with 4 bases remaining between them. This CDR3 has 13 amino acids. The germline V gene encodes CDR1 KGHSH and CDR2 LQKENI. The CDR3 region has the DNA TGTGCCAGCTCACCATTGGTGAACACTGAAGCTTTCTTT. It yields the protein CASSPLVNTEAFF.

This clonotype was seen only a few times. V and J are TRBV10-3 and TRBJ2-1; 9 positions agree with TRBD1. The CDR3 is 16 amino acids. V lost 4 bases, J lost 4 bases, and 8 bases stayed unmatched. The germline V gene has CDR1 ENHRY and CDR2 SYGVKD. The CDR3 nucleotides are TGTGCCATCAGTGGCACGGGACAGGGAAAATACAATGAGCAGTTCTTC. It encodes CAISGTGQGKYNEQFF.

This clonotype was counted between two and nine times. V gene TRBV5-4 combines with J gene TRBJ2-2, with a weak D call TRBD1 (6 bases). The CDR3 spans 14 residues. The germline V and J ends were trimmed by 5 bases and 7 bases, with 15 bases remaining between them. The germline CDR1 and CDR2 sequences are SGHNT and YYREEE (reference sequence). CDR3 DNA sequence: TGTGCCAGCAGGACGAACAGGGCGGGCGGGGAGCTGTTTTTT. Translated, it gives CASRTNRAGGELFF.

The chain uses TRBV12-3 or TRBV12-4 and TRBJ2-7; 7 nucleotides line up with TRBD1. Germline trimming cut 6 bases from V and 4 bases from J; bases unmatched to any gene: 9. CDR3 length: 14 amino acids. The CDR3 nucleotides read TGTGCCAGCAGCCTGGGACAGCAACAATACGAGCAGTACTTC. Protein product: CASSLGQQQYEQYF.

This clonotype was recorded a few times. The V gene is TRBV10-3, the J gene TRBJ1-6; 8 nucleotides line up with TRBD1. Germline values: CDR1 ENHRY, CDR2 SYGVKD. The J segment lost 1 base and the V segment lost 2 bases, leaving 4 bases of the junction unmatched. The CDR3 has 17 amino acids. The CDR3 sequence is CAISETQGGSYNSPLHF. CDR3 coding DNA: TGTGCCATCAGTGAGACACAGGGGGGGTCCTATAATTCACCCCTCCACTTT.

This sequence joins TRBV7-8 and TRBJ2-3; maybe TRBD1 (6 bases). Trimming left V 2 bases short and J 5 bases short, with 17 bases between. There are 16 residues in the CDR3. Germline CDR1 SGHVS, CDR2 FQNEAQ. The DNA of the CDR3 is TGTGCCAGCAGCTTACTCAGGGGCCCCACTAAAGATACGCAGTATTTT. This sequence encodes CASSLLRGPTKDTQYF.

Regarding this clonotype: A much larger clone differs from this one at a single base, so this may be a read error. The chain links TRBV7-9 to TRBJ2-3; D unresolved. Germline V CDR1 and CDR2: SEHNR, FQNEAQ (reference sequence). The CDR3 is 15 residues long. Trimming took off 1 base at V and 0 bases at J, with 8 bases between the two ends. Here the CDR3 reads CASSLEGRSTDTQYF. CDR3 coding DNA: TGTGCCAGCAGCTTAGAGGGCAGAAGCACAGATACGCAGTATTTT.

This clonotype appeared a few times. The chain uses TRBV28 and TRBJ1-1, with 9 bases fitting TRBD1. V trimming: 4 bases; J trimming: 1 base; junction bases outside the gene matches: 4. Germline values: CDR1 MDHEN, CDR2 SYDVKM. The CDR3 has 15 amino acids. CDR3 sequence (DNA): TGTGCCAGCAGTTACATGACAGGGGGGAACACTGAAGCTTTCTTT. Protein product: CASSYMTGGNTEAFF.

At least ten counts were recorded for this clonotype. CDR3 protein: CASSSGEIFNEQFF. In DNA, the CDR3 is TGCGCCAGCAGTTCAGGGGAGATTTTCAATGAGCAGTTCTTC. V is TRBV5-1 and J is TRBJ2-1; a possible D gene is TRBD1 (6 bases). The CDR3 contains 14 residues. The V end was cut by 5 bases, the J end by 6 bases, with 15 bases between. Per germline, CDR1 SGHRS and CDR2 YFSETQ.

With respect to this clonotype: A read error is possible here, since a much larger clone lies one base away. The chain couples TRBV7-9 to TRBJ1-4, with D tentatively TRBD1 (5 bases). The CDR3 runs 16 residues. V lost 4 bases, J lost 0 bases, and 12 bases lay in between. The germline CDR1 and CDR2 sequences are SEHNR and FQNEAQ (reference sequence). CDR3 region: CASSYGTSPTNEKLFF. The CDR3 bases are TGTGCCAGCAGCTATGGGACCTCTCCAACTAATGAAAAACTGTTTTTT. The variable domain in full, completed from reference TRBV7-9 and TRBJ1-4, reads DTGVSQNPRHKITKRGQNVTFRCDPISEHNRLYWYRQTLGQGPEFLTYFQNEAQLEKSRLLSDRFSAERPKGSFSTLEIQRTEQGDSAMYLCASSYGTSPTNEKLFFGSGTQLSVL.

Ten or more counts support this clonotype. V and J are TRBV29-1 and TRBJ2-2; 7 positions agree with TRBD1. This CDR3 is 13 amino acids long. V was clipped by 3 bases and J by 5 bases; unmatched bases: 3. Germline V gene lookup returns CDR1 SQVTM and CDR2 ANQGSEA. The CDR3: CSVDGQETGELFF. The CDR3 DNA follows: TGCAGCGTTGACGGACAGGAGACCGGGGAGCTGTTTTTT.

The genes are TRBV7-8 and TRBJ1-6; TRBD1 matches at 8 bases. The germline V gene encodes CDR1 SGHVS and CDR2 FQNEAQ. V gave up 0 bases and J gave up 11 bases; unmatched junction bases: 6. The CDR3 spans 15 residues. The CDR3 region is CASSLADRGHAPLHF. The CDR3 DNA reads TGTGCCAGCAGCTTAGCTGACAGGGGACATGCACCCCTCCACTTT.

This clonotype was detected only a few times. The chain couples TRBV6-1 to TRBJ1-5, with D possibly matching TRBD1 (5 bases). Germline V lookup: CDR1 MNHNS, CDR2 SASEGT. The CDR3 consists of 11 residues. With 8 bases removed from V and 4 bases from J, the gap between germline ends came to 6 bases. The CDR3 DNA reads TGTGCCAGCGCAGGGAATCAGCCCCAGCATTTT. This codes for CASAGNQPQHF.

This clonotype was seen more than once but under ten times. The chain has TRBV5-8 and TRBJ2-2, with 11 bases that match TRBD1. Per the germline V gene, CDR1 is SGHTS and CDR2 is YDEGEE. This CDR3 is built from 17 residues. J gave up 4 bases and V 3 bases, and 8 bases lay outside the gene matches. The CDR3 DNA reads as TGTGCCAGCAGCTCCACCGGACAGGGGGCACTCACCGGGGAGCTGTTTTTT. This codes for CASSSTGQGALTGELFF.